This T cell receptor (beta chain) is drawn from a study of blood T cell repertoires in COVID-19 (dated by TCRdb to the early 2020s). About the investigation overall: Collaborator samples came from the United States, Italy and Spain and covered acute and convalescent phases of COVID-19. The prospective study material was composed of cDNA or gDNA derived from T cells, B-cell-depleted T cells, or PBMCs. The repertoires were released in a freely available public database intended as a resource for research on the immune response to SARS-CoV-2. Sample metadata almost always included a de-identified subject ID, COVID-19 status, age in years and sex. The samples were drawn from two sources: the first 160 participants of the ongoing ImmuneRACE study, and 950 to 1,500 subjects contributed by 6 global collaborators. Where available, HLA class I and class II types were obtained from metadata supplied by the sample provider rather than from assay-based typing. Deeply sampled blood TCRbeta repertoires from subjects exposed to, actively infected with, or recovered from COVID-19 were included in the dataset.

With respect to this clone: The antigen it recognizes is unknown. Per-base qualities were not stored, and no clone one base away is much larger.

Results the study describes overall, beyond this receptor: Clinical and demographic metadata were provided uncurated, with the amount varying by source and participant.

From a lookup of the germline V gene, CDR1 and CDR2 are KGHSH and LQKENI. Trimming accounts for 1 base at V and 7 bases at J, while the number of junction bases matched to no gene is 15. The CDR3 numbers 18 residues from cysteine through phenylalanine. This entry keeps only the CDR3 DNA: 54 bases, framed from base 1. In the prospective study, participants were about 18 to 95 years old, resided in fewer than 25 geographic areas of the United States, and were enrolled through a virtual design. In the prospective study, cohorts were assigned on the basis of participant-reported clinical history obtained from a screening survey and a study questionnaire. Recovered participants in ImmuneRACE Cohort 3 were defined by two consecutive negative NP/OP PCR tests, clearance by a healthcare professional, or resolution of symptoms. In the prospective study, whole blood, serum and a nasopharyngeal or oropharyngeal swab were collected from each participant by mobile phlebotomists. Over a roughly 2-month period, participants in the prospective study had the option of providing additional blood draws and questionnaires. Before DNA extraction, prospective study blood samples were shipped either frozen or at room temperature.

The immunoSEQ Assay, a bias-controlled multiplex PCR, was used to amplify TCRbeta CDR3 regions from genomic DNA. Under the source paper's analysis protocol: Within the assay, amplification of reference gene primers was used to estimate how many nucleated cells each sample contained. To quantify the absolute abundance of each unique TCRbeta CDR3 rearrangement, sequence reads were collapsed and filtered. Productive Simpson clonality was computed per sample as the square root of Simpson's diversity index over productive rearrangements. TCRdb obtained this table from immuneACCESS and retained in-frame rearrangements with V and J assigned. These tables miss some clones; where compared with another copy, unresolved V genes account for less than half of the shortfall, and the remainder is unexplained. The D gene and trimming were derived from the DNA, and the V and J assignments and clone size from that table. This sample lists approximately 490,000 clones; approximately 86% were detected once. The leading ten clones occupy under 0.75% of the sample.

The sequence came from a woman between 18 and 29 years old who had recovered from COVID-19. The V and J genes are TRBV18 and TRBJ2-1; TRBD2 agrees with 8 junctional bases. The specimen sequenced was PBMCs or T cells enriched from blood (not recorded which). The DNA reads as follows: TGTGCCAGCTCACCACGTCCTCTAGTTAGCGGGGACCCAAATGAGCAGTTCTTC. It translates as CASSPRPLVSGDPNEQFF. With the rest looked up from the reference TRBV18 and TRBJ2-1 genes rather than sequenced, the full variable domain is NAGVMQNPRHLVRRRGQEARLRCSPMKGHSHVYWYRQLPEEGLKFMVYLQKENIIDESGMPKERFSAEFPKEGPSILRIQQVVRGDSAAYFCASSPRPLVSGDPNEQFFGPGTRLTVL.